Listed below are T cell receptor beta chains from one sample, sequenced in a study of T cells in Graves' hyperthyroidism and ophthalmopathy. TCRdb ran MiXCR on the multiplex PCR reads and lists one entry per CDR3 protein. The data show about 460,000 distinct CDR3 sequences, with around a fifth seen just once and roughly 49% held by the top ten. The material sequenced was blood. The receptors come from a woman aged 70-85 years with Graves' ophthalmopathy. The CDR3 runs from the conserved cysteine through the conserved F or W. A D gene is named only where the DNA matches it firmly. Rows give clone size only sometimes, using once, few, many, or a class for an expanded clone.

j_gene | len | d_gene | abundance | v_gene | CDR3nt | CDR3aa
TRBJ1-4 | 14 | NA | NA | TRBV7-8 | TGTGCCAGCAGCTCCGACAGGAGAACCGAAAAACTGTTTTTT | CASSSDRRTEKLFF
TRBJ1-1 | 15 | NA | NA | TRBV18 | TGTGCCAGCTCACCAGGCGAGCAGGGTGCATCTGAAGCTTTCTTT | CASSPGEQGASEAFF
TRBJ2-7 | 16 | NA | many | TRBV6-5 | TGTGCCAGCAGTTATCGGGCGAGCGGCTACTCCTACGAGCAGTACTTC | CASSYRASGYSYEQYF
TRBJ2-7 | 16 | NA | few | TRBV28 | TGTGCCAGCAGCCCCCCTCCTGGGACCGACTCCTACGAGCAGTACTTC | CASSPPPGTDSYEQYF
TRBJ1-4 | 11 | NA | NA | TRBV3-1 | TGTGCCAGTCTAAACTTGGGAAAACTGTTTTTT | CASLNLGKLFF
TRBJ1-2 | 12 | NA | few | TRBV29-1 | TGCAGCGTTGAGCCCACTTCGTATGGCTACACCTTC | CSVEPTSYGYTF
TRBJ2-5 | 16 | TRBD2 | NA | TRBV9 | TGTGCCAGCAGCGTAGCCCCACGGGAGGGAAGGGAGACCCAGTACTTC | CASSVAPREGRETQYF
TRBJ2-5 | 13 | NA | NA | TRBV5-4 | TGTGCCAGCAGGTCCGGGACGGAAGAGACCCAGTACTTC | CASRSGTEETQYF
TRBJ2-1 | 16 | TRBD2 | NA | TRBV20-1 | TGCAGTGCTAGAGATTCCGCTGGGACTAATTACAATGAGCAGTTCTTC | CSARDSAGTNYNEQFF
TRBJ2-7 | 14 | NA | many | TRBV2 | TGTGCCAGCAGTGAAGCCAGACTAGTAGGCGAGCAGTACTTC | CASSEARLVGEQYF
TRBJ1-5 | 15 | NA | NA | TRBV19 | TGTGCCACTCAAAACGAGAGGGGTGGCAATCAGCCCCAGCATTTT | CATQNERGGNQPQHF
TRBJ2-7 | 14 | NA | few | TRBV12-3/TRBV12-4 | TGTGCCAGCACCGAAGGTGGCAGGGCGGGCGAGCAGTACTTC | CASTEGGRAGEQYF
TRBJ1-1 | 13 | NA | few | TRBV18 | TGTGCCAGCTCACCATCACAGGGAGCTGAAGCTTTCTTT | CASSPSQGAEAFF
TRBJ2-2 | 14 | TRBD1 | few | TRBV5-1 | TGCGCCAGCGGACAGGGAACGAACACCGGGGAGCTGTTTTTT | CASGQGTNTGELFF
TRBJ2-7 | 16 | NA | NA | TRBV5-6 | TGTGCCAGCAGCTTGGCTGGGGGCCCGAGCTCCTACGAGCAGTACTTC | CASSLAGGPSSYEQYF
TRBJ1-6 | 11 | NA | NA | TRBV11-2 | TGTGCCAGCAGCCAAAAAGCACCCCTCCACTTT | CASSQKAPLHF
TRBJ2-2 | 19 | TRBD2 | NA | TRBV20-1 | TGCAGTGCCAGACCTGGATCGGGACTAGCGGGACTGAACACCGGGGAGCTGTTTTTT | CSARPGSGLAGLNTGELFF
TRBJ2-7 | 13 | TRBD1 | NA | TRBV20-1 | TGCAGTGCTAAGGGACAGGGGCCCCACGAGCAGTACTTC | CSAKGQGPHEQYF
TRBJ2-7 | 14 | NA | NA | TRBV9 | TGTGCCAGCAGCTTTCCGGCGGTCTCCTACGAGCAGTACTTC | CASSFPAVSYEQYF
TRBJ1-6 | 17 | NA | NA | TRBV7-2 | TGTGCCAGCAGCTTAGCGGCGGGGGGGATTGGTAATTCACCCCTCCACTTT | CASSLAAGGIGNSPLHF
TRBJ1-2 | 14 | NA | NA | TRBV7-3 | TGTGCCAGCAGCTTATACGCCGGGATGAATGGCTACACCTTC | CASSLYAGMNGYTF
TRBJ1-6 | 16 | NA | few | TRBV12-3/TRBV12-4 | TGTGCCAGCAGGCGCTCCGGGACATCCTATAATTCACCCCTCCACTTT | CASRRSGTSYNSPLHF
TRBJ1-2 | 15 | NA | few | TRBV28 | TGTGCCAGCAGTTTGCCCAGGGGTGGAGGCTATGGCTACACCTTC | CASSLPRGGGYGYTF
TRBJ2-1 | 16 | NA | many | TRBV27 | TGTGCCAGCAGTTTATGGGCTAGCCTCTCCTACAATGAGCAGTTCTTC | CASSLWASLSYNEQFF
TRBJ2-2 | 14 | NA | NA | TRBV5-1 | TGCGCCAGCAGGAGAGGACGGAACACCGGGGAGCTGTTTTTT | CASRRGRNTGELFF
TRBJ2-1 | 15 | TRBD1 | few | TRBV11-3 | TGTGCCAGCAGCTTACGACAGGGTGGGTTGGATGAGCAGTTCTTC | CASSLRQGGLDEQFF
TRBJ2-2 | 15 | NA | NA | TRBV2 | TGTGCCAGCAGCGACGGGGGTTGGCACACCGGGGAGCTGTTTTTT | CASSDGGWHTGELFF
TRBJ1-2 | 12 | NA | few | TRBV28 | TGTGCCAGCAGACGATTGAGGGACGGCTACACCTTC | CASRRLRDGYTF
TRBJ2-3 | 16 | NA | many | TRBV10-1 | TGCGCCAGCAGTGACCCACAGGTCTTGGGCACAGATACGCAGTATTTT | CASSDPQVLGTDTQYF
TRBJ1-1 | 15 | NA | NA | TRBV7-9 | TGTGCCAGCAGCCAAGATCGGGCAGCGAACACTGAAGCTTTCTTT | CASSQDRAANTEAFF
TRBJ2-1 | 14 | TRBD1 | few | TRBV6-1 | TGTGCCAGCAGTGACCGGGACAGGGCCAATGAGCAGTTCTTC | CASSDRDRANEQFF
TRBJ2-5 | 13 | NA | few | TRBV20-1 | TGCAGTGCGAGTCCGGGCTCAGGGGAGACCCAGTACTTC | CSASPGSGETQYF
TRBJ2-3 | 14 | NA | many | TRBV28 | TGTGCCAGCAGTTTTGGCGGGACCCTCGATACGCAGTATTTT | CASSFGGTLDTQYF
TRBJ2-3 | 12 | NA | NA | TRBV2 | TGTGCCAGCAGAATAGGGGTCGATACGCAGTATTTT | CASRIGVDTQYF
TRBJ2-1 | 17 | TRBD2 | many | TRBV28 | TGTGCCAGCACCGTTAGCTCTAGCGGCAGCTCCTACAATGAGCAGTTCTTC | CASTVSSSGSSYNEQFF
TRBJ1-6 | 14 | NA | many | TRBV12-3/TRBV12-4 | TGTGCCAGCAGTCGACAGACCTTAAATTCACCCCTCCACTTT | CASSRQTLNSPLHF
TRBJ1-1 | 14 | NA | many | TRBV6-2/TRBV6-3 | TGTGCCAGCAGTTCCGGGGGCTTGAACACTGAAGCTTTCTTT | CASSSGGLNTEAFF
TRBJ2-1 | 11 | TRBD2 | many | TRBV7-2 | TGTGCCAGCAGCCAGACTAGCTATCAGTTCTTC | CASSQTSYQFF
TRBJ2-1 | 15 | TRBD2 | many | TRBV2 | TGTGCCAGCAAGCTACTAGCGGGAGGGCCCGTTGAGCAGTTCTTC | CASKLLAGGPVEQFF
TRBJ1-3 | 13 | NA | NA | TRBV12-3/TRBV12-4 | TGTGCCAGCATGGGCAGTAATGGAAACACCATATATTTT | CASMGSNGNTIYF
TRBJ2-3 | 15 | NA | few | TRBV28 | TGTGCCAGCAGCCGACAACTAGGGAACACAGATACGCAGTATTTT | CASSRQLGNTDTQYF
TRBJ2-3 | 13 | TRBD1 | many | TRBV12-3/TRBV12-4 | TGTGCCAGCAGCCTAACAGGGGAGAGCACGCAGTATTTT | CASSLTGESTQYF
TRBJ2-4 | 14 | NA | NA | TRBV6-1 | TGTGCCAGCAGACGGGCCGGGACCCCCAACATTCAGTACTTC | CASRRAGTPNIQYF
TRBJ2-3 | 15 | TRBD2 | few | TRBV10-3 | TGTGCCATCAGGGGGGGACTAGCGGATACAGATACGCAGTATTTT | CAIRGGLADTDTQYF